This T cell receptor (beta chain) was profiled in a study of T cells in localized non-small cell lung cancer (dated by TCRdb to the early 2020s). Regarding the study in general: The study examined T cell repertoires in 200 to 300 patients with early-stage NSCLC and compared tumors with uninvolved tumor-adjacent lungs. The cohort consisted of approximately 240 treatment-naive NSCLC patients whose localized lung tumors had been resected. The mean age of the NSCLC patients was just over 65 years, with roughly 120 men and about a hundred women.

Remarks on this clone: This receptor's antigen is unknown. Base qualities are not at hand, and no much larger clone is one base apart.

At diagnosis, tumor, uninvolved tumor-adjacent lung and peripheral blood were collected and then preserved as a mix of FFPE and fresh-frozen material. For TCR repertoire profiling, blood samples were analyzed as peripheral blood mononuclear cells. TCR beta CDR3 regions were sequenced from DNA using the immunoSEQ Assay. The source study handled its data this way. T cell density was computed as TCR beta template counts normalized to usable DNA estimated by amplifying housekeeping genes. Richness was estimated using the preseqR package, with extrapolation to 400,000 templates for PBMC samples and to 120,000 templates for tissue samples. Clonality was calculated as one minus Pielou's evenness. Tissue-enriched TCRs were identified by differential abundance testing using productive amino-acid clonotypes, minimum total count 5 and alpha 0.1. The Jaccard Index and the Morisita Overlap Index were used to measure repertoire overlap between compartments. GLIPH clustered TCR beta CDR3s with public tetramer-defined viral CDR3s; viral motifs required at least three viral sequences plus V-gene enrichment. Held by TCRdb, this immuneACCESS table contains in-frame sequences only and omits some clones. Under half of the omission traces to an unresolved V gene where checked; the cause of the rest is unknown. The V and J calls and clone size are taken from that table; D and trimming were inferred from the DNA. This sample is represented by 30,000 to 35,000 clones; roughly 86% of them were singletons. Jointly, the top ten make up 4.2% of the sample.

CDR1 SEHNR and CDR2 FQNEAQ are derived from the germline V gene (reference sequence). V is cut by 1 base and J by 13 bases, and the space between the germline ends is 10 bases. The CDR3 has 11 amino acids, counting the end cysteine and phenylalanine. Only the CDR3 part of the read is kept: 33 bases, read in frame from the first base. Overall study results and their limits: Because multi-region sequencing of the tumors was not done, intratumor heterogeneity could not be ruled out. Because the study design was exploratory, TCR variables were selected using unadjusted p-values without false-discovery rate correction. Longer overall survival was associated with higher T cell density in blood, whereas shorter survival was associated with higher clonality in adjacent lung. The highest T cell clonality was observed in uninvolved tumor-adjacent lung, where clonality exceeded that of tumor, suggesting that antigenic responses were more focused in uninvolved tumor-adjacent lung. Of the top 100 tumor clones, a median of 57 were detected in paired uninvolved adjacent lung; over 25 were also among that lung's top 100.

The sequence links TRBV7-9 to TRBJ1-2; the D gene identity is not certain. The sequencing here drew on peripheral blood, taken before any cancer treatment. The receptor comes from a woman aged 35 to 75 with stage I lung adenocarcinoma. DNA sequence: TGTGCCAGCAGCTTAGAGACGGCTCCCACCTTC. This encodes CASSLETAPTF.